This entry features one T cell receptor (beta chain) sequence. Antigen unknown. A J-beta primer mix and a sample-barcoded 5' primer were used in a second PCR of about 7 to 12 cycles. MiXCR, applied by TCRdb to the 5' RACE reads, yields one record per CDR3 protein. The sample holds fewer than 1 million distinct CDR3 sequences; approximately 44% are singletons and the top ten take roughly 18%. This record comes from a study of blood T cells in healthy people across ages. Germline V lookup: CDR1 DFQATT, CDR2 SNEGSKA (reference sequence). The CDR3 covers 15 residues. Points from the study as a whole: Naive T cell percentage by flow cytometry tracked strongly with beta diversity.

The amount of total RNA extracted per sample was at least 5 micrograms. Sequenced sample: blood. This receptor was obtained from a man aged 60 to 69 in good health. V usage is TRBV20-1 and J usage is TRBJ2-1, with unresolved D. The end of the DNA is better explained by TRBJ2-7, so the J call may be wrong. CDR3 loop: CSANPPRPSYNEQYF. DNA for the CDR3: TGCAGTGCCAACCCTCCCCGGCCCTCCTACAATGAGCAGTACTTC.